This passage covers 18 T cell receptor beta chains from one sample sequenced in a study of shared clonotypes between healthy human individuals. The data were produced by immunoSEQ multiplex PCR, yet TCRdb's version contains in-frame clones alone and is incomplete. The data contain about 2.3 million clones, just under 95% of them singletons. Sequences were obtained from naive CD4+ T cells from PBMCs. Subset here: CD45RA+ positively selected. These receptor sequences come from a man younger than 35 in good health. Some clones in this sample may be carry-over from other donors' samples.

The chain links TRBV7-3 to TRBJ2-7; no firm D call. Germline CDR1 SGHTA, CDR2 FQGTGA. V shed 5 bases and J shed 0 bases, with 5 bases lying between them. CDR3 length: 12 amino acids. The CDR3 DNA reads as TGTGCCAGCAGCCTCCGCTCCTACGAGCAGTACTTC. Amino acids: CASSLRSYEQYF.

The genes are TRBV6-1 and TRBJ2-2; 11 positions agree with TRBD1. Germline V CDR1 and CDR2: MNHNS, SASEGT. V lost 5 bases and J lost 3; bases outside the gene matches: 2. The CDR3 has 15 residues. This CDR3 reads CASSSGQGDTGELFF. DNA of the CDR3: TGTGCCAGCAGTTCGGGACAGGGGGACACCGGGGAGCTGTTTTTT.

The rearrangement joins TRBV11-2 to TRBJ2-3; no definite D call. CDR1 is SGHAT, CDR2 FQNNGV, per germline. V dropped 1 base and J dropped 2 bases, with 4 bases sitting between them. This CDR3 spans 13 amino acids. DNA for the CDR3: TGTGCCAGCAGCTTAGGAGCCACAGATACGCAGTATTTT. This codes for CASSLGATDTQYF. The whole variable domain, filled in from reference TRBV11-2 and TRBJ2-3, reads EAGVAQSPRYKIIEKRQSVAFWCNPISGHATLYWYQQILGQGPKLLIQFQNNGVVDDSQLPKDRFSAERLKGVDSTLKIQPAKLEDSAVYLCASSLGATDTQYFGPGTRLTVL.

The chain is built from TRBV5-4 and TRBJ1-2; D ambiguous. This CDR3 is 15 amino acids long. Germline assignment: CDR1 SGHNT and CDR2 YYREEE (reference sequence). Trimming cost V 4 bases and J 2 bases, with 15 bases left between them. CDR3 amino acids: CASSPDGPRNYGYTF. The CDR3 DNA reads as TGTGCCAGCAGCCCAGACGGACCGAGAAACTATGGCTACACCTTC. The entire variable domain, with the rest obtained from reference TRBV5-4 and TRBJ1-2, is as follows: ETGVTQSPTHLIKTRGQQVTLRCSSQSGHNTVSWYQQALGQGPQFIFQYYREEENGRGNFPPRFSGLQFPNYSSELNVNALELDDSALYLCASSPDGPRNYGYTFGSGTRLTVV.

The chain uses TRBV28 and TRBJ1-5; D is possibly TRBD1 (5 bases). V was trimmed by 5 bases and J by 2 bases, leaving 13 bases between them. Germline V lookup: CDR1 MDHEN, CDR2 SYDVKM. This CDR3 region has 15 residues. The CDR3 bases are TGTGCCAGCAGTACATCCAGGGTAGGCAATCAGCCCCAGCATTTT. It translates to CASSTSRVGNQPQHF.

The rearrangement joins TRBV27 to TRBJ2-6; TRBD1 might be the D (5 bases). The CDR3 spans 17 residues. V dropped 6 bases and J dropped 3 bases, with 18 bases sitting between them. Germline lookup yields CDR1 MNHEY and CDR2 SMNVEV (reference sequence). For the CDR3, the DNA is TGTGCCAGCAGCGGCACAGGCTTTCGGTTTGGGGCCAACGTCCTGACTTTC. Protein sequence: CASSGTGFRFGANVLTF.

This sequence joins TRBV7-8 and TRBJ1-2; 7 bases map to TRBD1. The CDR3 runs to 16 residues. Germline V gene data show CDR1 as SGHVS and CDR2 as FQNEAQ. Trimming cost V 5 bases and J 4 bases; bases outside gene matches: 13. CDR3 coding DNA: TGTGCCAGCAGCAGAATCACAGGGGTCTCGCCCTATGGCTACACCTTC. As protein: CASSRITGVSPYGYTF.

Written as DNA, the CDR3 is TGTGCCAGCAGCCGGAGGAGTAGCGGGAGCTCCTACGAGCAGTACTTC. Translated, it gives CASSRRSSGSSYEQYF. This chain links TRBV9 with TRBJ2-7; TRBD2 matches at 9 bases. Germline V CDR1 and CDR2: SGDLS, YYNGEE. V lost 4 bases and J lost 0; bases outside the gene matches: 8. The CDR3 sequence is 16 residues long.

The rearrangement joins TRBV5-4 to TRBJ2-2; possible D gene TRBD1, 5 bases. Between the trimmed V and J ends, which lost 0 bases and 6 bases, there was a span of 12 bases. CDR1 SGHNT and CDR2 YYREEE come from the germline V gene (reference sequence). This CDR3 comprises 15 residues. This chain's CDR3 is CASSLVAQGPGELFF. In DNA, the CDR3 is TGTGCCAGCAGCTTGGTCGCGCAGGGTCCCGGGGAGCTGTTTTTT.

This chain joins TRBV27 and TRBJ2-7; 10 bases are a match to TRBD2. The CDR3 has 15 amino acids. V was pared by 6 bases and J by 6 bases, with 11 bases of the junction left unmatched. Looked up from germline, CDR1 is MNHEY and CDR2 is SMNVEV (reference sequence). CDR3 protein: CASRTEREGGREQYF. The CDR3 nucleotides read TGTGCCAGCAGAACTGAGCGGGAGGGAGGCCGCGAGCAGTACTTC.

This clone was picked up a small number of times. The chain couples TRBV7-2 to TRBJ2-7, with D tentatively TRBD2 (6 bases). Trimming stripped 4 bases from V and 6 bases from J, with 19 bases between. The CDR3 totals 15 residues. Germline V gene sequence: CDR1 SGHTA, CDR2 FQGNSA. The CDR3 region is CASSYAPTLAVEQYF. The DNA for the CDR3 is TGTGCCAGCAGCTATGCGCCGACCTTAGCGGTCGAGCAGTACTTC.

The chain links TRBV11-2 to TRBJ2-3; TRBD2 is a possible D gene (5 bases). Germline assignment: CDR1 SGHAT and CDR2 FQNNGV. The V and J ends lost 2 bases and 6 bases respectively, with 18 bases between them. The CDR3 is made up of 16 amino acids. CDR3 amino acids: CASSLRAAPVADTQYF. In DNA form, the CDR3 reads TGTGCCAGCAGCTTACGGGCGGCACCCGTAGCGGATACGCAGTATTTT.

The chain recombines TRBV28 with TRBJ1-4; 9 nucleotides agree with TRBD1. Germline CDR1 and CDR2: MDHEN and SYDVKM. V lost 6 bases to trimming and J lost 3 bases; unmatched junction nucleotides: 14. The CDR3 has 18 residues. The CDR3 sequence: CASSSAFGQGFANEKLFF. CDR3 DNA sequence: TGTGCCAGCAGCTCAGCCTTCGGACAGGGGTTTGCTAATGAAAAACTGTTTTTT.

This chain uses TRBV10-3 with TRBJ2-4, with 9 positions matching TRBD1. This CDR3 contains 14 residues. J lost 5 bases, V lost 6 bases, and 5 bases had no gene match. The V gene's germline CDR1 is ENHRY and CDR2 SYGVKD. CDR3 sequence reads: CAIRKGQGENIQYF. Here the CDR3 DNA reads TGTGCCATCAGGAAGGGACAGGGTGAAAACATTCAGTACTTC.

This clone occurred once. This rearrangement joins TRBV6-1 to TRBJ1-1; unclear D gene. V lost 4 bases and J 1 base, leaving 10 bases between the germline ends. This CDR3 spans 14 amino acids. Germline V gene lookup returns CDR1 MNHNS and CDR2 SASEGT. CDR3 residues: CASSVSSGNTEAFF. Here the CDR3 DNA reads TGTGCCAGCAGTGTCAGTTCTGGGAACACTGAAGCTTTCTTT.

The chain links TRBV19 to TRBJ2-5; D might be TRBD2 (5 bases). The CDR3 runs to 13 residues. Germline V gene sequence: CDR1 LNHDA, CDR2 SQIVND (reference sequence). V was clipped by 6 bases and J by 2 bases, with 10 bases between them. The CDR3 spells CASRRTLQETQYF. The CDR3 nucleotides read TGTGCCAGTAGACGGACTCTACAAGAGACCCAGTACTTC. Filled out from reference TRBV19 and TRBJ2-5, the complete variable domain reads DGGITQSPKYLFRKEGQNVTLSCEQNLNHDAMYWYRQDPGQGLRLIYYSQIVNDFQKGDIAEGYSVSREKKESFPLTVTSAQKNPTAFYLCASRRTLQETQYFGPGTRLLVL.

Only one count was recorded for this clone. The rearrangement uses TRBV7-3 and TRBJ2-7; no firm D call. V was shortened by 4 bases and J by 1 base, with 8 bases between the two germline ends. The germline CDR1 and CDR2 sequences are SGHTA and FQGTGA. This CDR3 region has 13 residues. CDR3 coding DNA: TGTGCCAGCAGCTCCCGACCGTCCTACGAGCAGTACTTC. The encoded protein is CASSSRPSYEQYF.

The genes are TRBV9 and TRBJ2-5; tentative D call: TRBD2 (6 bases). V lost 0 bases, J lost 2 bases, and 14 bases lay in between. There are 16 residues in the CDR3. Germline assignment: CDR1 SGDLS and CDR2 YYNGEE. DNA of the CDR3: TGTGCCAGCAGCGTAGGTGGTACGGAGGGACAAGAGACCCAGTACTTC. This translates into CASSVGGTEGQETQYF. The complete variable domain, with remaining parts taken from reference TRBV9 and TRBJ2-5, reads DSGVTQTPKHLITATGQRVTLRCSPRSGDLSVYWYQQSLDQGLQFLIQYYNGEERAKGNILERFSAQQFPDLHSELNLSSLELGDSALYFCASSVGGTEGQETQYFGPGTRLLVL.